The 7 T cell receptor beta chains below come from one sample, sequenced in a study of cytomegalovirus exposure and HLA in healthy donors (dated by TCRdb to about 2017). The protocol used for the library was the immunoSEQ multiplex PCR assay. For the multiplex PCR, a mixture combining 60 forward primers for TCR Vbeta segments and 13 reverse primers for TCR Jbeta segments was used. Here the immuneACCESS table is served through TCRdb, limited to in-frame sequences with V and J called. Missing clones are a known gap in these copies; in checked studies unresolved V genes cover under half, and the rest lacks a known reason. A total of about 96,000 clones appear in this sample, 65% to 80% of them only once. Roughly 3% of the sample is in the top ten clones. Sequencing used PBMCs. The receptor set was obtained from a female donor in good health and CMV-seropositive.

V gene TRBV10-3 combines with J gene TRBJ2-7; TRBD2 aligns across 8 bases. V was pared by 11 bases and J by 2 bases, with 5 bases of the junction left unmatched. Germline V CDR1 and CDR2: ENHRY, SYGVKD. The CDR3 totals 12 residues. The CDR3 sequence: CAPTSAPYEQYF. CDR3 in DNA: TGTGCCCCGACTAGCGCACCCTACGAGCAGTACTTC.

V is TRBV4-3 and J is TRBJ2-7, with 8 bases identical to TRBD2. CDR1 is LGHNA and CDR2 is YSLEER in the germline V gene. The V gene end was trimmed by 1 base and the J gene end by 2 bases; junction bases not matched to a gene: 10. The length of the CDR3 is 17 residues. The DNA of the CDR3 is TGCGCCAGCAGCCAAGGGCCGGGGGGGAACGGGGCCTACGAGCAGTACTTC. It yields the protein CASSQGPGGNGAYEQYF.

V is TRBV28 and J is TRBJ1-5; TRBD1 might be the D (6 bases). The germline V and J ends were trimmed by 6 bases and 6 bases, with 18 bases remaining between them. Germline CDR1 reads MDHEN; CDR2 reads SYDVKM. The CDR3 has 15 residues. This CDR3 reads CASRSYREVSQPQHF. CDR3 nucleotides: TGTGCCAGCAGGTCTTACAGGGAAGTGAGTCAGCCCCAGCATTTT.

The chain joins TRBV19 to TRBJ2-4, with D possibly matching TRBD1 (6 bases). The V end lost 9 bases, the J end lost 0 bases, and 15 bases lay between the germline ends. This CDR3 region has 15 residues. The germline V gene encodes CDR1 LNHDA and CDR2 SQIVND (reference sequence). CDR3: CASEDGTLAKNIQYF. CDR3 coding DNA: TGTGCCAGCGAGGATGGGACACTAGCCAAAAACATTCAGTACTTC.

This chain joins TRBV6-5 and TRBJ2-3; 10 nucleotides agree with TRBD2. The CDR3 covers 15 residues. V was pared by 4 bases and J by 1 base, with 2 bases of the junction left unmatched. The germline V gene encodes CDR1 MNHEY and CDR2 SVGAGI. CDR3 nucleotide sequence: TGTGCCAGCAGTTTCGGGACTAGCGGCACAGATACGCAGTATTTT. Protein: CASSFGTSGTDTQYF.

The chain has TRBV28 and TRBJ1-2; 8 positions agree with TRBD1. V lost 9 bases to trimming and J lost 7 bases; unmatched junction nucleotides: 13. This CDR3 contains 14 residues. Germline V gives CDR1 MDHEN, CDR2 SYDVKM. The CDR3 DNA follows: TGTGCCAGTTGGATGGACAGGGAATTTGCTGGCTACACCTTC. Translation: CASWMDREFAGYTF.

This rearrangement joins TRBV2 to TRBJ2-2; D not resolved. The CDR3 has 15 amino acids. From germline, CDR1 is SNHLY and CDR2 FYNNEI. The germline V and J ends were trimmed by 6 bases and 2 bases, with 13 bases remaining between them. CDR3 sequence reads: CASSLALVNTGELFF. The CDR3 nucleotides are TGTGCCAGCAGCCTGGCGCTAGTTAACACCGGGGAGCTGTTTTTT.